A selection of T cell receptor beta chains follows, all from one sample in a study of spatial heterogeneity in lung cancer. A single record per CDR3 protein comes from TCRdb applying MiXCR to the 5' RACE reads. The table has around 66,000 distinct CDR3 sequences, under 7.5% seen once; the top ten hold around 15%. The sequenced sample was PBMCs, obtained at surgery. These TCRs come from a female donor with early-stage non-small cell lung cancer. Each CDR3 is given with its conserved first and last residue.

V gene: TRBV19; J gene: TRBJ1-5; CDR3 protein: CATGLYSNQPQHF
V gene: TRBV6-5; J gene: TRBJ2-3; CDR3 protein: CASSSGLAGVISTDTQYF
V gene: TRBV20-1; J gene: TRBJ1-1; CDR3 protein: CSARETGGNTEAFF
V gene: TRBV30; J gene: TRBJ2-6; CDR3 protein: CACDFTSGANVLTF
V gene: TRBV12-3/TRBV12-4; J gene: TRBJ1-1; CDR3 protein: CASRDSGVGAFF
V gene: TRBV7-2; J gene: TRBJ2-1; CDR3 protein: CASSLEGTSSYNEQFF
V gene: TRBV11-3; J gene: TRBJ2-3; CDR3 protein: CASSTLRGPTDTQYF
V gene: TRBV7-9; J gene: TRBJ2-2; CDR3 protein: CASYLWEGWTNTGELFF
V gene: TRBV5-1; J gene: TRBJ2-3; CDR3 protein: CASREGQTSTDTQYF
V gene: TRBV20-1; J gene: TRBJ1-4; CDR3 protein: CSARPPAGTYYEKLFF
V gene: TRBV5-5; J gene: TRBJ2-5; CDR3 protein: CASSWGINGETQYF
V gene: TRBV6-2/TRBV6-3; J gene: TRBJ2-3; CDR3 protein: CASSVTSSTDTQYF
V gene: TRBV20-1; J gene: TRBJ2-1; CDR3 protein: CSAIPGLGDEQFF
V gene: TRBV7-9; J gene: TRBJ1-5; CDR3 protein: CASSSGGLGQPQHF
V gene: TRBV3-1; J gene: TRBJ2-2; CDR3 protein: CASGLTGELFF
V gene: TRBV3-1; J gene: TRBJ1-2; CDR3 protein: CASSQESTVNGYTF
V gene: TRBV6-5; J gene: TRBJ1-2; CDR3 protein: CASSTDRAIENYGYTF
V gene: TRBV27; J gene: TRBJ1-5; CDR3 protein: CASSLRGDYQPQHF
V gene: TRBV5-1; J gene: TRBJ1-6; CDR3 protein: CASKGNSNSPLHF
V gene: TRBV5-1; J gene: TRBJ2-5; CDR3 protein: CASGQGARETQYF
V gene: TRBV3-1; J gene: TRBJ2-3; CDR3 protein: CASSPSGTSGGDTQYF
V gene: TRBV6-5; J gene: TRBJ2-1; CDR3 protein: CASSRSQNRGANEQFF
V gene: TRBV5-1; J gene: TRBJ1-2; CDR3 protein: CASSLEGWTADYGYTF
V gene: TRBV5-1; J gene: TRBJ2-5; CDR3 protein: CASSLSGTGRETQYF
V gene: TRBV28; J gene: TRBJ1-1; CDR3 protein: CASSPPRGQVIMNTEAFF
V gene: TRBV7-3; J gene: TRBJ1-1; CDR3 protein: CASSSQAGGAGTEAFF
V gene: TRBV7-3; J gene: TRBJ1-6; CDR3 protein: CASSLGTGGESPLHF
V gene: TRBV27; J gene: TRBJ1-4; CDR3 protein: CASSSRDRSNEKLFF